This is a list of T cell receptor beta chains from one sample in a study of T-cell reconstitution after alpha-beta-depleted transplantation in children. TCRdb re-analysed the PCR reads in MiXCR, keeping a single row per CDR3 protein. The table includes some 290,000 distinct CDR3 sequences, about a tenth detected once. The sample in question was PBMCs from the stem cell graft donor, obtained from the stem cell graft. The receptors stem from a human donor who donated a stem cell graft to a child with SCID. The CDR3 runs from the conserved cysteine through the conserved F or W. Fields, in order: J gene, clone size, D gene, V gene, CDR3 DNA, CDR3 protein. A D gene is named only where the DNA matches it firmly. Where a row states a size, it is once, few, many or the class of an expanded clone; other rows omit it.

>TRBJ2-2|few|-|TRBV27
TGTGCCAGCAGAGGCAGAAACACCGGGGAGCTGTTTTTT
CASRGRNTGELFF
>TRBJ1-3|many|-|TRBV25-1
TGTGCCAGCAGTCAGGCTTCTGGAAACACCATATATTTT
CASSQASGNTIYF
>TRBJ2-7|few|TRBD2|TRBV5-1
TGCGCCAGCAGCACTAGCGCTACCTACGAGCAGTACTTC
CASSTSATYEQYF
>TRBJ2-1|-|TRBD2|TRBV12-3/TRBV12-4
TGTGCCAGCAGGACAGGACTAGCGGGGGGTGAGCAGTTCTTC
CASRTGLAGGEQFF
>TRBJ2-3|many|TRBD2|TRBV20-1
TGCAGTGCTTTAGCACCGGGACTAAAAAGCACAGATACGCAGTATTTT
CSALAPGLKSTDTQYF
>TRBJ2-3|many|-|TRBV7-9
TGTGCCAGCAGCTTGGATCCAGATACGCAGTATTTT
CASSLDPDTQYF
>TRBJ2-5|many|-|TRBV20-1
TGCAGTGCTAGTTCGCCTCAAGAGACCCAGTACTTC
CSASSPQETQYF
>TRBJ1-2|-|TRBD1|TRBV5-1
TGCGCCAGCAGCCCAGGGGACAGCCGGATTTATGGCTACACCTTC
CASSPGDSRIYGYTF
>TRBJ2-3|-|-|TRBV12-3/TRBV12-4
TGTGCCAGCAGTCCATCGATACCCCGCACAGATACGCAGTATTTT
CASSPSIPRTDTQYF
>TRBJ2-5|-|-|TRBV10-1
TGCGCCAGCAGTGGAGACACGAAAACTCAAGAGACCCAGTACTTC
CASSGDTKTQETQYF
>TRBJ1-2|few|-|TRBV12-3/TRBV12-4
TGTGCCAGCAGCCTTCAGGGTTACTATGGCTACACCTTC
CASSLQGYYGYTF
>TRBJ1-3|few|-|TRBV12-3/TRBV12-4
TGTGCCAGCAGATTGGACAGTCAGGGAGGAAACACCATATATTTT
CASRLDSQGGNTIYF
>TRBJ1-5|few|-|TRBV20-1
TGCAGTGTAAAAAGTGGGGGCAATCAGCCCCAGCATTTT
CSVKSGGNQPQHF
>TRBJ1-5|-|TRBD1|TRBV20-1
TGCAGTGCGGGACCAGGGGGGGATCAGCCCCAGCATTTT
CSAGPGGDQPQHF
>TRBJ2-7|-|-|TRBV5-1
TGCGCCAGCAGCTTGGCTCGGCGCGCCTACGAGCAGTACTTC
CASSLARRAYEQYF
>TRBJ1-1|-|TRBD1|TRBV11-2
TGTGCCAGCGGCAGGGGGAAGACTGAAGCTTTCTTT
CASGRGKTEAFF
>TRBJ1-1|few|-|TRBV7-8
TGTGCCAGCAGCTTAGCCCGGGGGAGGAGGTCCACTGAAGCTTTCTTT
CASSLARGRRSTEAFF
>TRBJ2-7|few|-|TRBV18
TGTGCCAGCTCACCCGAGGGAATCTCCTACGAGCAGTACTTC
CASSPEGISYEQYF
>TRBJ2-7|-|-|TRBV5-6
TGTGCCAGCAGCTTGGAAGGCTCGAAGAGCTCCTACGAGCAGTACTTC
CASSLEGSKSSYEQYF
>TRBJ1-5|-|TRBD1|TRBV7-8
TGTGCCAGCTCGATACAGGGGGCGAACAATCAGCCCCAGCATTTT
CASSIQGANNQPQHF